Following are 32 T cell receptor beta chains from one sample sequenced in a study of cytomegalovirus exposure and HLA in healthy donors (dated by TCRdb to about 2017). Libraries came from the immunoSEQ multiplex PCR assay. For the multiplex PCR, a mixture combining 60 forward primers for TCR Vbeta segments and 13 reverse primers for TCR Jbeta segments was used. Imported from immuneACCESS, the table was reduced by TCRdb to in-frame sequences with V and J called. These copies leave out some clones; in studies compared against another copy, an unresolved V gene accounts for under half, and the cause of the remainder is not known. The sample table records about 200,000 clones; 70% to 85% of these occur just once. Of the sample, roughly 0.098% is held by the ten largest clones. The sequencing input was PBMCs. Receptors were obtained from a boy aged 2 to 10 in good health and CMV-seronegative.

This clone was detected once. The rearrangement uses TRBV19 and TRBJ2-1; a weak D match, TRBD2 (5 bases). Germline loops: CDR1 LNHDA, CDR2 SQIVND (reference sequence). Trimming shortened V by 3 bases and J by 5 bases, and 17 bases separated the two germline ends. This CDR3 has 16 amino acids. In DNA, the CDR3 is TGTGCCAGTAGTATTCCCCTTAGGGAGTTGAACAATGAGCAGTTCTTC. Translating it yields CASSIPLRELNNEQFF.

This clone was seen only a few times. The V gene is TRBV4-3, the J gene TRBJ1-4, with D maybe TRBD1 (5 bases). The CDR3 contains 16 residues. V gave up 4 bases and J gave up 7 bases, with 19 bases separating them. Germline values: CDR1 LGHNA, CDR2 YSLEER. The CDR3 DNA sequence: TGCGCCAGCAGCCCGTTTCCCCAGGGATCGGGTGAAAAACTGTTTTTT. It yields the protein CASSPFPQGSGEKLFF.

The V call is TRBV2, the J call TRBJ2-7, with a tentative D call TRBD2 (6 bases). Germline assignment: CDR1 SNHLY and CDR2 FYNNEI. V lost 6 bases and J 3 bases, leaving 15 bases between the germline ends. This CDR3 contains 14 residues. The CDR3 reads CASRGVAEDYEQYF. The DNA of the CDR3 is TGTGCCAGCAGGGGGGTAGCGGAGGACTACGAGCAGTACTTC.

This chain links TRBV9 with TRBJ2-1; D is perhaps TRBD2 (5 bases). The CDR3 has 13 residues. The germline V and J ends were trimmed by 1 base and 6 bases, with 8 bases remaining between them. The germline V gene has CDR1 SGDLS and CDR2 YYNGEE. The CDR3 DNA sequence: TGTGCCAGCAGCGTATCGGGAAGCAATGAGCAGTTCTTC. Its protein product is CASSVSGSNEQFF.

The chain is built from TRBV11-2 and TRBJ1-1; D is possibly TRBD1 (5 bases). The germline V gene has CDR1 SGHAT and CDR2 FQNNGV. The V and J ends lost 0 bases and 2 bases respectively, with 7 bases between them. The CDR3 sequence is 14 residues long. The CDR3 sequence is CASSLDGANTEAFF. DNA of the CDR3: TGTGCCAGCAGCTTAGATGGGGCTAACACTGAAGCTTTCTTT.

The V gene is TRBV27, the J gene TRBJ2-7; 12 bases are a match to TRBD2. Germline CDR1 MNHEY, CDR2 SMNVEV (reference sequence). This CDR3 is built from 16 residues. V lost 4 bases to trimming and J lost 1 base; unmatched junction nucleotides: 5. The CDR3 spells CASSSQLAGGSYEQYF. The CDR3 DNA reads TGTGCCAGCAGTTCCCAGCTAGCGGGGGGGTCCTACGAGCAGTACTTC.

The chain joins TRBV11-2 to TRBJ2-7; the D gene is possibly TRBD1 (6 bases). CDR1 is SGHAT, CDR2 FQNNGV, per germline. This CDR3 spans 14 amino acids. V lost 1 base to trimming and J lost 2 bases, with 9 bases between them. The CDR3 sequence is CASSLGWTAYEQYF. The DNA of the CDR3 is TGTGCCAGCAGCTTAGGTTGGACAGCCTACGAGCAGTACTTC.

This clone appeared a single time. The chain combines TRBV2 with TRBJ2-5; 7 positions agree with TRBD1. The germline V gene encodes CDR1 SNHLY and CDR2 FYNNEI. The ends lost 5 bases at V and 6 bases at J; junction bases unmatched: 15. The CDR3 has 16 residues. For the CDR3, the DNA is TGTGCCAGCAGTACCCCCGGGACAGTTGAGGTGAAGACCCAGTACTTC. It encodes CASSTPGTVEVKTQYF. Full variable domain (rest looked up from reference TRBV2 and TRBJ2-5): EPEVTQTPSHQVTQMGQEVILRCVPISNHLYFYWYRQILGQKVEFLVSFYNNEISEKSEIFDDQFSVERPDGSNFTLKIRSTKLEDSAMYFCASSTPGTVEVKTQYFGPGTRLLVL.

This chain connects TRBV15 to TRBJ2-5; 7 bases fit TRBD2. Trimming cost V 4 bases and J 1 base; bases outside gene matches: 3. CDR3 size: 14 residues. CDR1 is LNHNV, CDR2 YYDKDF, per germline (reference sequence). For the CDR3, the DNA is TGTGCCACCAGCACATTAGCGGGCCAAGAGACCCAGTACTTC. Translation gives CATSTLAGQETQYF. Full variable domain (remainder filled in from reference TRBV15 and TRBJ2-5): DAMVIQNPRYQVTQFGKPVTLSCSQTLNHNVMYWYQQKSSQAPKLLFHYYDKDFNNEADTPDNFQSRRPNTSFCFLDIRSPGLGDTAMYLCATSTLAGQETQYFGPGTRLLVL.

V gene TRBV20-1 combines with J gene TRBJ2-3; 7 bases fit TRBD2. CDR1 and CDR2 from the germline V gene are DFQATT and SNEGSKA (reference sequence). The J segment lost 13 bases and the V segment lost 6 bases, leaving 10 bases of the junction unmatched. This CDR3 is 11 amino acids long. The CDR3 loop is CSAWDYPYEYF. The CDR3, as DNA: TGCAGTGCCTGGGACTACCCCTACGAGTATTTT.

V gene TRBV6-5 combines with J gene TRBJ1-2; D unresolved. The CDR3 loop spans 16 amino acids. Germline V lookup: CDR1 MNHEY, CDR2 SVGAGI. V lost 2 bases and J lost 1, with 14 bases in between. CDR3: CASSYRGLALNYGYTF. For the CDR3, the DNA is TGTGCCAGCAGTTACCGGGGATTGGCCCTTAACTATGGCTACACCTTC.

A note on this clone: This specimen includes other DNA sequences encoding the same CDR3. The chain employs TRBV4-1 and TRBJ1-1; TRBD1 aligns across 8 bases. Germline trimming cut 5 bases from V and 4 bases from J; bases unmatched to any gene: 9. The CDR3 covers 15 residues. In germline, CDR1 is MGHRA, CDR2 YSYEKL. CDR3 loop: CASSFHRTGGTEAFF. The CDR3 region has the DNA TGCGCCAGCAGCTTCCACCGTACAGGGGGCACTGAAGCTTTCTTT.

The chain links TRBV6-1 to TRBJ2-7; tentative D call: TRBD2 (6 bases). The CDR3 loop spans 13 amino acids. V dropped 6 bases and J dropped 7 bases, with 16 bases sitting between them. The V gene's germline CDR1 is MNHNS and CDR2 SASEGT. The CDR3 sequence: CASSRGGVGEQYF. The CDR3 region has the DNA TGTGCCAGCAGCCGTGGCGGGGTCGGGGAGCAGTACTTC.

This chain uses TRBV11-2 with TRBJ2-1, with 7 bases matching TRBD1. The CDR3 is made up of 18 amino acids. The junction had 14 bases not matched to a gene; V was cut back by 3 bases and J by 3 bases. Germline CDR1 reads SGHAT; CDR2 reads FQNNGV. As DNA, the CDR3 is TGTGCCAGCAGCTTCCCTCTCCGACAGGGCCCTCACTACAATGAGCAGTTCTTC. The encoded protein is CASSFPLRQGPHYNEQFF.

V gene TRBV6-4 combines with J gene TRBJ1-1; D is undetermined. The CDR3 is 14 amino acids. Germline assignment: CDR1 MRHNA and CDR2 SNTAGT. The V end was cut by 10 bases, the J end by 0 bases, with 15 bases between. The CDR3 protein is CATRLEAMNTEAFF. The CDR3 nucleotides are TGTGCCACCCGGTTGGAGGCCATGAACACTGAAGCTTTCTTT.

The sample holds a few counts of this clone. CDR3 in amino acids: CASSPRGANEKLFF. DNA for the CDR3: TGTGCCAGCAGTCCCAGGGGGGCTAATGAAAAACTGTTTTTT. The V gene is TRBV7-9, the J gene TRBJ1-4, with 7 bases matching TRBD1. V was clipped by 6 bases and J by 3 bases; unmatched bases: 4. Germline V gene data show CDR1 as SEHNR and CDR2 as FQNEAQ (reference sequence). The CDR3 totals 14 residues.

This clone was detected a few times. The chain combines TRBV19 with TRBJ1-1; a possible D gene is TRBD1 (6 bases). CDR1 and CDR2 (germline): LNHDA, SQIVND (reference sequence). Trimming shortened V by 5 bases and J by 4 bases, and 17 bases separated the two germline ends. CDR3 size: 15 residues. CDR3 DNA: TGTGCCAGTAGTCCCTGGGCGGGGGCGCCCACTGAAGCTTTCTTT. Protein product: CASSPWAGAPTEAFF.

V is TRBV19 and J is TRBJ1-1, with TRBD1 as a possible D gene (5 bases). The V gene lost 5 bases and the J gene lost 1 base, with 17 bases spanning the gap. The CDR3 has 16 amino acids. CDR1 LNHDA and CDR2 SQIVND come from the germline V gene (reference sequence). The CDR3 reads CASSRSPPGPNTEAFF. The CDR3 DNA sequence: TGTGCCAGTAGTCGATCCCCCCCAGGGCCGAACACTGAAGCTTTCTTT.

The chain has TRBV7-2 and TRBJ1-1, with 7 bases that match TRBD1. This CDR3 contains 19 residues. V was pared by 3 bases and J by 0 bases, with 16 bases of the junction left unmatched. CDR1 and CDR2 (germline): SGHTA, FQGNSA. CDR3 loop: CASSFVTGVPSLMNTEAFF. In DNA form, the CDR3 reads TGTGCCAGCAGCTTCGTAACAGGGGTCCCATCCCTCATGAACACTGAAGCTTTCTTT. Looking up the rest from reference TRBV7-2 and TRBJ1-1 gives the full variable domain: GAGVSQSPSNKVTEKGKDVELRCDPISGHTALYWYRQSLGQGLEFLIYFQGNSAPDKSGLPSDRFSAERTGGSVSTLTIQRTQQEDSAVYLCASSFVTGVPSLMNTEAFFGQGTRLTVV.

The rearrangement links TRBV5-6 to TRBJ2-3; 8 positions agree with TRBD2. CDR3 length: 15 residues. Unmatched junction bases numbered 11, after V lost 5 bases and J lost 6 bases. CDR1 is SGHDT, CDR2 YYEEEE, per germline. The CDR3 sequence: CASRTRGGTIDTQYF. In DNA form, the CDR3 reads TGTGCCAGCAGAACCCGGGGGGGAACGATCGATACGCAGTATTTT.

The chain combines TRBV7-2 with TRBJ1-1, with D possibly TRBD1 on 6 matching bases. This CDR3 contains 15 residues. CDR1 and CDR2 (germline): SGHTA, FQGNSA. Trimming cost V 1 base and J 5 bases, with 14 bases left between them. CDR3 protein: CASSLVQGLRTEAFF. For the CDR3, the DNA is TGTGCCAGCAGCTTAGTTCAGGGGCTCAGGACTGAAGCTTTCTTT. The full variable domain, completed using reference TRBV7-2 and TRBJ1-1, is GAGVSQSPSNKVTEKGKDVELRCDPISGHTALYWYRQSLGQGLEFLIYFQGNSAPDKSGLPSDRFSAERTGGSVSTLTIQRTQQEDSAVYLCASSLVQGLRTEAFFGQGTRLTVV.

CDR3 sequence reads: CASSFIGTGGINEQFF. The CDR3 nucleotides read TGTGCCAGCAGCTTTATTGGGACAGGGGGCATAAATGAGCAGTTCTTC. The genes are TRBV7-2 and TRBJ2-1, with 12 positions matching TRBD1. This CDR3 is 16 amino acids long. V trimming: 3 bases; J trimming: 7 bases; junction bases outside the gene matches: 7. Germline CDR1 reads SGHTA; CDR2 reads FQGNSA. The full variable domain, completed using reference TRBV7-2 and TRBJ2-1, is GAGVSQSPSNKVTEKGKDVELRCDPISGHTALYWYRQSLGQGLEFLIYFQGNSAPDKSGLPSDRFSAERTGGSVSTLTIQRTQQEDSAVYLCASSFIGTGGINEQFFGPGTRLTVL.

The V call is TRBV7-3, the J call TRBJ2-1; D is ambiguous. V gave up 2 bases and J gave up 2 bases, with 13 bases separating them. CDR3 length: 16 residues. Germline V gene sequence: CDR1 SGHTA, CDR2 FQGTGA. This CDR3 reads CASSLVGNGAYNEQFF. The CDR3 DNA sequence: TGTGCCAGCAGCTTAGTTGGTAATGGAGCCTACAATGAGCAGTTCTTC.

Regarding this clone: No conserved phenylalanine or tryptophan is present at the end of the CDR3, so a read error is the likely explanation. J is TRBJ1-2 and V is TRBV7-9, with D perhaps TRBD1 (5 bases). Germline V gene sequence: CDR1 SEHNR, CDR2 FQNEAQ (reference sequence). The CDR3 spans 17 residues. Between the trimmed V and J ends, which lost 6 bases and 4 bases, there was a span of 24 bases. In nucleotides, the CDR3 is TGTGCCAGCAGTCCGGTTGGGGGGTCACAGATGGGCTATGGCTACACCCTC. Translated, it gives CASSPVGGSQMGYGYTL.

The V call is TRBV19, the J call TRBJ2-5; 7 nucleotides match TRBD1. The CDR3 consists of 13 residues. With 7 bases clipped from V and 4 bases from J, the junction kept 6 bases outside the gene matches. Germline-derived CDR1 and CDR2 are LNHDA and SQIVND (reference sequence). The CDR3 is CASTTTGTETQYF. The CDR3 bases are TGTGCCAGTACCACGACAGGGACAGAGACCCAGTACTTC.

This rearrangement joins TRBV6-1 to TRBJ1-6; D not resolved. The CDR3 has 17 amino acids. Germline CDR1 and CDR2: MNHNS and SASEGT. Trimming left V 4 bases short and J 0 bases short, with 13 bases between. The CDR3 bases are TGTGCCAGCAGTGGGGTAACGGGAAGCTCCTATAATTCACCCCTCCACTTT. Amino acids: CASSGVTGSSYNSPLHF.

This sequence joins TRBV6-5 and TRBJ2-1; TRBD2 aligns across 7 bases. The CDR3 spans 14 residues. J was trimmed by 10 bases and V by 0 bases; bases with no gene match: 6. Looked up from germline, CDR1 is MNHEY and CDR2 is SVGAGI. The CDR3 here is CASSYSLQRGEQFF. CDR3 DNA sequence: TGTGCCAGCAGTTACTCGCTCCAGCGGGGAGAGCAGTTCTTC.

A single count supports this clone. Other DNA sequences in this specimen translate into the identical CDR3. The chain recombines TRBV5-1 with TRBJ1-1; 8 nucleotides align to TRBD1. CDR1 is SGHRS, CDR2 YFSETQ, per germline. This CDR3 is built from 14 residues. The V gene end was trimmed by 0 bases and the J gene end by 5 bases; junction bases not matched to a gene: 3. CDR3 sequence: CASSLGTGNTEAFF. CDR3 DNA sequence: TGCGCCAGCAGCTTGGGGACAGGGAATACTGAAGCTTTCTTT.

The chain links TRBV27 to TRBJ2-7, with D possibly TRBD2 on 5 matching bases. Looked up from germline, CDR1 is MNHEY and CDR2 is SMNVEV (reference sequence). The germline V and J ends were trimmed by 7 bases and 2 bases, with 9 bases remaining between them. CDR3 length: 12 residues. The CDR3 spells CASMRGTYEQYF. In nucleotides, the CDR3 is TGTGCCAGCATGAGAGGGACCTACGAGCAGTACTTC.

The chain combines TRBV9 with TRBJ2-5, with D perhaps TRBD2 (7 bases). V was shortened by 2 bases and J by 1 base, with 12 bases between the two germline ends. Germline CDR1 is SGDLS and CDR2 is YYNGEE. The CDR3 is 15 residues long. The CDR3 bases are TGTGCCAGCAGCGTGAGGGGGGGCAGCCAAGAGACCCAGTACTTC. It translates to CASSVRGGSQETQYF.

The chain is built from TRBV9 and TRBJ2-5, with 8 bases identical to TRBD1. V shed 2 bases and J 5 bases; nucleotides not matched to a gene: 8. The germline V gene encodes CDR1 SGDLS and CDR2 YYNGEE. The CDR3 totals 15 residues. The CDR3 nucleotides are TGTGCCAGCAGCGTCCAGGGGGCGCCTTTGGAGACCCAGTACTTC. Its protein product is CASSVQGAPLETQYF.

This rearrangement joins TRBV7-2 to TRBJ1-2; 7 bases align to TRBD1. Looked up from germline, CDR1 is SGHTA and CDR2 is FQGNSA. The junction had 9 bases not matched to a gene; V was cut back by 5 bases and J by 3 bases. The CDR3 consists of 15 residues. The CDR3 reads CASSPWGRGDYGYTF. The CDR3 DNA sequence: TGTGCCAGCAGCCCCTGGGGCAGGGGGGACTATGGCTACACCTTC.